This TCR beta chain was identified during a study of blood T cell repertoires in COVID-19. Measured with immunoSEQ multiplex PCR; TCRdb has only the in-frame clones, and not every one. This table holds more than 110,000 clones, about nine tenths found once. This CDR3 comprises 16 residues. CDR1 is LGHDT, CDR2 YNNKEL, per germline (reference sequence). V shed 7 bases, J shed 6 bases, and the junction held 17 bases outside the gene matches. This sequence was found in a man aged 45-60 years with active or convalescent COVID-19. The chain couples TRBV3-1 (or the pseudogene TRBV3-2) to TRBJ2-7, with TRBD2 matching over 8 bases. The sequenced material came from peripheral blood. The CDR3 is CASTYGWGGGSTEQYF. Here the CDR3 DNA reads TGTGCCAGCACCTACGGTTGGGGCGGGGGGTCAACCGAGCAGTACTTC.